The present TCR beta chain was sequenced within a study of Tregs in tolerant kidney transplant recipients. This table comes from immunoSEQ multiplex PCR, and its TCRdb copy is limited to in-frame clones, with some not included. The sample yields 85,000 to 90,000 clones, around 90% seen once. The length of the CDR3 is 13 residues. V lost 5 bases and J lost 4, with 14 bases in between. Germline V CDR1 and CDR2: GTSNPN, SVGIG (reference sequence). The sequence was obtained from a human donor in good health. Specimen: CD8+ T cells from blood. The rearrangement joins TRBV30 to TRBJ1-2; D gene uncertain. The CDR3 spells CAWAVAGSYGYTF. CDR3 nucleotide sequence: TGTGCCTGGGCGGTAGCAGGTTCCTATGGCTACACCTTC.